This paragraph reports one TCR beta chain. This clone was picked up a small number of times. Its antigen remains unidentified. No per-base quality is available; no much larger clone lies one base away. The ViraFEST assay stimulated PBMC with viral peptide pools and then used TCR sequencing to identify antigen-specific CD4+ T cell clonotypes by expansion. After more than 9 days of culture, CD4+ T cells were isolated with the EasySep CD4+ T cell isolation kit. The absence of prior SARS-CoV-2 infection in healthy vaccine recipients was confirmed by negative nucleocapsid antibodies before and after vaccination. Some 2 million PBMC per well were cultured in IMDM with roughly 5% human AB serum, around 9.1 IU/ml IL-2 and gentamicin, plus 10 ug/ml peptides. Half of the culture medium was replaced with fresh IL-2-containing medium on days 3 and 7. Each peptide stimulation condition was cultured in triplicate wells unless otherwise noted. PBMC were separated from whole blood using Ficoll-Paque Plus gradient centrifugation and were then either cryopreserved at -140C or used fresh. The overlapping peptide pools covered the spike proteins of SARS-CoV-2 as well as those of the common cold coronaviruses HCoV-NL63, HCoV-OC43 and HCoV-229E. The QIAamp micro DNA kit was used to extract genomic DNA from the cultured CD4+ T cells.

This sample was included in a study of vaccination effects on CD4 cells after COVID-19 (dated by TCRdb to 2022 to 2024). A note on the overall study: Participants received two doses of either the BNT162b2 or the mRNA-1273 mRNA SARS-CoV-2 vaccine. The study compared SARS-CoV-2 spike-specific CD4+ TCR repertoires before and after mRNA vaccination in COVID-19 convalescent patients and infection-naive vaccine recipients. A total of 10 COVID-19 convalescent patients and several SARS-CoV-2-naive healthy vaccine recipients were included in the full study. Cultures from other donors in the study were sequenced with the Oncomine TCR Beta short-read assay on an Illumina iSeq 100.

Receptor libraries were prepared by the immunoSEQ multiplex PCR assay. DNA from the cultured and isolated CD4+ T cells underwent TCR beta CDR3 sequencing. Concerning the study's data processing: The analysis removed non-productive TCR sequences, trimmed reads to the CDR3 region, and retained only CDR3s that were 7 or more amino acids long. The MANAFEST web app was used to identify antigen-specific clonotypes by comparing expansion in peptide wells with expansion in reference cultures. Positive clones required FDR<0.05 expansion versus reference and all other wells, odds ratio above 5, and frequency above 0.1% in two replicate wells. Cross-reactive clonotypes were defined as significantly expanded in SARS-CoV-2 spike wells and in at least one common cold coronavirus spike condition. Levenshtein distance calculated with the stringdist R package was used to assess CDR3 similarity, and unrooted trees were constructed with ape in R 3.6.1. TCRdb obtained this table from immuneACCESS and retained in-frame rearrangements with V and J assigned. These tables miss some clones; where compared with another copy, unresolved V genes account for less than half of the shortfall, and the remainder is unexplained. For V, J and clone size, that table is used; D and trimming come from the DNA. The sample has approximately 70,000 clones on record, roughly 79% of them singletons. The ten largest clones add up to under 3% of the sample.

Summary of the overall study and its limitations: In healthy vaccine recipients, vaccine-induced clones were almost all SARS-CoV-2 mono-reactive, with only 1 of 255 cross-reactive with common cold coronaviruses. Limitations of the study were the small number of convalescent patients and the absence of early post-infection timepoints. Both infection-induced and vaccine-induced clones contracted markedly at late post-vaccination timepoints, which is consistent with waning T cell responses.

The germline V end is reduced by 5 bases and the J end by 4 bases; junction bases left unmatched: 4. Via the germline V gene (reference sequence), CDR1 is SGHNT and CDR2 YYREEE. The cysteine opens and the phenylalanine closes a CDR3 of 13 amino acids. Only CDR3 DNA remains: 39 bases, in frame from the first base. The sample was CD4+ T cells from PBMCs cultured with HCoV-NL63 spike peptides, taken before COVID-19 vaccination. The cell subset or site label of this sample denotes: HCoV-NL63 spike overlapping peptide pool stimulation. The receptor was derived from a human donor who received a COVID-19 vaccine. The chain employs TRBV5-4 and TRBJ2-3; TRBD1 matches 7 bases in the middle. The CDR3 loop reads CASRPGGSDTQYF. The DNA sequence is TGTGCCAGCAGACCAGGGGGTTCAGATACGCAGTATTTT.